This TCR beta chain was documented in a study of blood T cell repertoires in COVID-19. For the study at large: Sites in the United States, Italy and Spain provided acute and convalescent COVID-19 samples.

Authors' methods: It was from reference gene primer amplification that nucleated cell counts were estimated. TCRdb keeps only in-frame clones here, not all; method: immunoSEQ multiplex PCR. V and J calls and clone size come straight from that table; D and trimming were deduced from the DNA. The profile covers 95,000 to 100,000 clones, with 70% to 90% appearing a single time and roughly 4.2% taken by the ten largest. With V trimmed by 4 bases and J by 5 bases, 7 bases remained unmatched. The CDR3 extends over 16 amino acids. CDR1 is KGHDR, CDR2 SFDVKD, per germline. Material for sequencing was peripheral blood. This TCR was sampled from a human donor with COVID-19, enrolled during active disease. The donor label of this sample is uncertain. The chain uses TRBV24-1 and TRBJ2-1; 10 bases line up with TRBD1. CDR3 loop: CATSDSGTGAHNEQFF. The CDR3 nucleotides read TGTGCCACCAGTGACTCCGGGACAGGGGCCCACAATGAGCAGTTCTTC.